The entry below describes one TCR beta chain. Its target is not known. This sample stems from a study of T cell responses to AZD1222 COVID-19 vaccine. Here immunoSEQ multiplex PCR was the method, and the copy in TCRdb shows in-frame clones only, minus some. This table has approximately 140,000 clones, more than 85% appearing once. Study conclusions and caveats: Spike was spanned by vaccine-associated CD4 TCRs, which were dominant at 160-218 and 743-854. The number of AZD1222 recipients seropositive at baseline was only five to seven. The donors showed a predominance of white British ancestry and of females, with possible underestimation of clonal diversity.

This TCR was recovered from an adult who received the AZD1222 COVID-19 vaccine. Material: peripheral blood, obtained 28 days after the second AZD1222 dose.

The CDR3 spells CASSSEPAINNEQFF. The DNA of the CDR3 is TGTGCCAGTAGTAGCGAACCGGCTATCAACAATGAGCAGTTCTTC. The J gene is TRBJ2-1, the V gene TRBV19; no firm D call. CDR1 and CDR2 from the germline V gene are LNHDA and SQIVND (reference sequence). The CDR3 totals 15 residues. Deletions cut 4 bases from V and 5 bases from J, with 15 bases between.